A single sample is the source of the 8 T cell receptor beta chains below, sequenced in a study of blood T cell repertoires in COVID-19. TCRdb's copy holds only in-frame clones and misses some; the assay was immunoSEQ multiplex PCR. The sample comprises some 160,000 clones, 79% of which are singletons, and under 20% rests with the top ten. Sequenced input: PBMCs or T cells enriched from blood (not recorded which). The receptors here all came from a woman in her seventies in a cohort exposed to, infected with or recovered from COVID-19 (not recorded which).

This clone was picked up a small number of times. This chain uses TRBV20-1 with TRBJ1-1; the D gene is possibly TRBD1 (5 bases). Trimming stripped 3 bases from V and 6 bases from J, with 8 bases between. Germline V lookup: CDR1 DFQATT, CDR2 SNEGSKA (reference sequence). The CDR3 has 11 residues. The CDR3 region has the DNA TGCAGTGCTAGTCAGGGCTCTGAAGCTTTCTTT. It is translated as CSASQGSEAFF.

This chain uses TRBV10-3 with TRBJ2-1, with D possibly TRBD2 on 6 matching bases. Germline V lookup: CDR1 ENHRY, CDR2 SYGVKD. V lost 6 bases and J lost 0, with 9 bases in between. The CDR3 has 14 amino acids. As DNA, the CDR3 is TGTGCCATCAGAGCTAGCGCCTCCTACAATGAGCAGTTCTTC. This gives the protein CAIRASASYNEQFF.

In this sample, this clone turned up a few times. The gene calls are TRBV28 and TRBJ1-5; possible D gene TRBD1, 6 bases. V was trimmed by 6 bases and J by 7 bases, leaving 16 bases between them. The CDR3 runs 14 residues. Germline CDR1 is MDHEN and CDR2 is SYDVKM. This CDR3 reads CASRGAGYSQPQHF. In nucleotides, the CDR3 is TGTGCCAGCAGGGGGGCAGGGTACAGCCAGCCCCAGCATTTT.

This chain joins TRBV11-2 and TRBJ1-4, with D tentatively TRBD1 (5 bases). The CDR3 loop spans 15 amino acids. Germline CDR1 SGHAT, CDR2 FQNNGV. Trimming removed 10 bases from V and 4 bases from J, with 19 bases in between. In nucleotides, the CDR3 is TGTGCCACCAGACGTTGGGGGGGGAGTAATGAAAAACTGTTTTTT. Protein product: CATRRWGGSNEKLFF.

This chain uses TRBV27 with TRBJ2-3, with D maybe TRBD2 (6 bases). The V gene's germline CDR1 is MNHEY and CDR2 SMNVEV (reference sequence). Trimming cost V 3 bases and J 5 bases, with 12 bases left between them. The CDR3 extends over 14 amino acids. CDR3 sequence (DNA): TGTGCCAGCAGTTTGCGGGGAGTAGGAGATACGCAGTATTTT. This sequence encodes CASSLRGVGDTQYF.

This clone was detected ten times or more. The chain combines TRBV7-9 with TRBJ2-7; TRBD2 aligns across 9 bases. V was clipped by 1 base and J by 2 bases; unmatched bases: 3. CDR3 length: 15 residues. Germline CDR1 is SEHNR and CDR2 is FQNEAQ (reference sequence). The CDR3 protein is CASSLVSGRTYEQYF. The CDR3 nucleotides read TGTGCCAGCAGCTTAGTGAGCGGGAGGACCTACGAGCAGTACTTC.

The chain has TRBV9 and TRBJ2-5, with 13 bases aligning to TRBD2. CDR1 is SGDLS, CDR2 YYNGEE, per germline. The CDR3 covers 16 residues. Trimming at V came to 5 bases and at J to 4 bases, leaving 8 bases not matched to a gene. This CDR3 is CASSVGLAGVTETQYF. The CDR3 coding sequence is TGTGCCAGCAGTGTCGGACTAGCGGGAGTGACAGAGACCCAGTACTTC.

This clone was counted only a few times. This rearrangement joins TRBV12-3 or TRBV12-4 to TRBJ2-7; weak D call: TRBD1 (6 bases). There are 11 residues in the CDR3. Trimming removed 5 bases at V and 12 bases at J, with 14 bases between. This chain's CDR3 is CASSLTGYRYF. CDR3 DNA: TGTGCCAGCAGTCTTACAGGGTACAGGTACTTC.